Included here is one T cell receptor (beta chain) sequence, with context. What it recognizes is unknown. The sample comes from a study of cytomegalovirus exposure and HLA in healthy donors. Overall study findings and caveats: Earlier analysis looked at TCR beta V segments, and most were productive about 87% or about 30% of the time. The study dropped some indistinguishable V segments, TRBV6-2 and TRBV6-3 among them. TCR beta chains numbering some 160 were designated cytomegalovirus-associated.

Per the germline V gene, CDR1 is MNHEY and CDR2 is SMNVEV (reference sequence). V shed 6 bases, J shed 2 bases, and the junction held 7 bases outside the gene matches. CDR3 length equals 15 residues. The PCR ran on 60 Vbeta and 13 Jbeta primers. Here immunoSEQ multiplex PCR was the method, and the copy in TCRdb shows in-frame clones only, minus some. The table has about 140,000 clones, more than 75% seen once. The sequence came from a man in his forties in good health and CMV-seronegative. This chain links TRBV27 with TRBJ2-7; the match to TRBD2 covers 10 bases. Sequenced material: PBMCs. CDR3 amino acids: CASRTEAGGAYEQYF. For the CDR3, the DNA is TGTGCCAGCAGAACAGAAGCGGGAGGGGCCTACGAGCAGTACTTC.